The next 8 T cell receptor beta chains were all read from a single sample in a study of monozygotic twins with inflammatory bowel disease. TCRdb reprocessed the 5' RACE reads, with one entry per CDR3 protein and no DNA. The repertoire table contains about 450,000 distinct CDR3 sequences. The sample taken for sequencing was blood. These receptors all come from a human donor with ulcerative colitis or Crohn's disease, or a healthy co-twin of an affected twin (not recorded which).

This chain joins TRBV20-1 and TRBJ2-7; TCRdb proposes TRBD2, but this gene call is untestable without DNA. The CDR3 is 13 residues long. The germline V gene encodes CDR1 DFQATT and CDR2 SNEGSKA (reference sequence). CDR3 protein: CSGVQGIVYEQYF.

The chain is built from TRBV5-4 and TRBJ2-5. The CDR3 is made up of 15 amino acids. Germline V gene sequence: CDR1 SGHNT, CDR2 YYREEE (reference sequence). CDR3: CASSLDFYPKETQYF. Full variable domain (remainder filled in from reference TRBV5-4 and TRBJ2-5): ETGVTQSPTHLIKTRGQQVTLRCSSQSGHNTVSWYQQALGQGPQFIFQYYREEENGRGNFPPRFSGLQFPNYSSELNVNALELDDSALYLCASSLDFYPKETQYFGPGTRLLVL.

V is TRBV12-3 or TRBV12-4 and J is TRBJ1-2; TCRdb proposes TRBD1, but this gene call is untestable without DNA. The CDR3 length is 13 residues. The CDR3 protein is CASRPQGDYGYTF.

This chain links TRBV7-8 with TRBJ1-1; TCRdb indicates TRBD1, and absent DNA this call remains unverified. Per the germline V gene, CDR1 is SGHVS and CDR2 is FQNEAQ. The CDR3 loop spans 14 amino acids. CDR3 sequence reads: CASSLGRQGLEAFF.

V is TRBV28 and J is TRBJ2-5. Germline V gene lookup returns CDR1 MDHEN and CDR2 SYDVKM. There are 14 residues in the CDR3. The CDR3 sequence is CASREAGRQETQYF.

The chain combines TRBV11-2 with TRBJ2-6. Per germline, CDR1 SGHAT and CDR2 FQNNGV. The length of the CDR3 is 16 residues. The CDR3 region is CASSLDRASGANVLTF.

V and J are TRBV12-3 or TRBV12-4 and TRBJ2-7. This CDR3 region has 13 residues. CDR3 protein: CASSFRPVGEQYF.

This chain uses TRBV4-2 with TRBJ2-1; TCRdb selects TRBD2, and the lack of DNA leaves this call unchecked. The CDR3 runs to 16 residues. Germline CDR1 and CDR2: LGHNA and YNFKEQ. This CDR3 is CASSQDGTSGSYEQFF.